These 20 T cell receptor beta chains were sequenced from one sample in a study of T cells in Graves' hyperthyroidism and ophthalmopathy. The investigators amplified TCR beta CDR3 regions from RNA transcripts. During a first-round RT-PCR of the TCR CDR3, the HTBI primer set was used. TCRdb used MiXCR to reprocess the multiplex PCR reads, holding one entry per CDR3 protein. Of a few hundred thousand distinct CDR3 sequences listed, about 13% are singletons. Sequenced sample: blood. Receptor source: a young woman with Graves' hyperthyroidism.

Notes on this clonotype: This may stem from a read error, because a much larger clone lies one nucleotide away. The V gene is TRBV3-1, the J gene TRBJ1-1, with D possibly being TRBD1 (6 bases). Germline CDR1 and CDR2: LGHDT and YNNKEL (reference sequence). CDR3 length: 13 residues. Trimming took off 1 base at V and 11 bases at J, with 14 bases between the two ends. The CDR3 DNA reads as TGTGCCAGCAGCCAAGGGGGACACTTCGAGGCTTTCTTT. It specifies CASSQGGHFEAFF. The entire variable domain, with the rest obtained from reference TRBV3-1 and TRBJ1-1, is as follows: DTAVSQTPKYLVTQMGNDKSIKCEQNLGHDTMYWYKQDSKKFLKIMFSYNNKELIINETVPNRFSPKSPDKAHLNLHINSLELGDSAVYFCASSQGGHFEAFFGQGTRLTVV.

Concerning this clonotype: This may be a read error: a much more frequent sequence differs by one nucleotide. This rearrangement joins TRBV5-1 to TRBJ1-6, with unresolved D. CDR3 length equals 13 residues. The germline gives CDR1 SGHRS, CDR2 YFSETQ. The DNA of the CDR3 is TGCGCCAGCAGCCGGGGTTGGAATTCACCCTTCCACTTT. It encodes CASSRGWNSPFHF.

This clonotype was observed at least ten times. The CDR3 region has the DNA TGTGCCAGCAGCCCGGGACAGGGGAAGGGGGTAGATACGCAGTATTTT. As protein: CASSPGQGKGVDTQYF. This rearrangement joins TRBV11-2 to TRBJ2-3, with 10 nucleotides matching TRBD1. Germline CDR1 reads SGHAT; CDR2 reads FQNNGV. CDR3 length: 16 amino acids. With 5 bases clipped from V and 5 bases from J, the junction kept 10 bases outside the gene matches.

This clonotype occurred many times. In DNA form, the CDR3 reads TGTGCCAGCAGTCAGGGATCTCGCCTGAACACTGAAGCTTTCTTT. It codes for CASSQGSRLNTEAFF. V gene TRBV2 combines with J gene TRBJ1-1, with a possible D match to TRBD1 (5 bases). Germline CDR1 and CDR2: SNHLY and FYNNEI. Trimming stripped 5 bases from V and 0 bases from J, with 13 bases between. This CDR3 has 15 amino acids. Based on the CDR3 plus reference TRBV2 and TRBJ1-1, the full variable domain is EPEVTQTPSHQVTQMGQEVILRCVPISNHLYFYWYRQILGQKVEFLVSFYNNEISEKSEIFDDQFSVERPDGSNFTLKIRSTKLEDSAMYFCASSQGSRLNTEAFFGQGTRLTVV.

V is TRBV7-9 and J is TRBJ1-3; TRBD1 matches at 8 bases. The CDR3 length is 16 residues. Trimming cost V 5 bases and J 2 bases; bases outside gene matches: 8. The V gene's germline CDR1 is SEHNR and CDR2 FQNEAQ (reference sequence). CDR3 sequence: CASSPPRTGPGNTIYF. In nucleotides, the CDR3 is TGTGCCAGCAGCCCCCCCCGGACAGGGCCTGGAAACACCATATATTTT.

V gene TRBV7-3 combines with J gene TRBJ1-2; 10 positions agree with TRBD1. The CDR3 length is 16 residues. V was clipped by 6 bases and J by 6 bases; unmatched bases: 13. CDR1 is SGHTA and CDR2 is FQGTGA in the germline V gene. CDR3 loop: CASSLRPSGTGDGYTF. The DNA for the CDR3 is TGTGCCAGCAGTCTCCGTCCTTCCGGGACAGGGGATGGCTACACCTTC.

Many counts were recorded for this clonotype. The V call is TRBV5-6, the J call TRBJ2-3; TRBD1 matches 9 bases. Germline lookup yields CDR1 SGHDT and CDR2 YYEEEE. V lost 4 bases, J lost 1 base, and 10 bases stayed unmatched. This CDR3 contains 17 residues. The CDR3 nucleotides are TGTGCCAGCAGCCCAACCGGGACAGGGATCGGCACAGATACGCAGTATTTT. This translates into CASSPTGTGIGTDTQYF. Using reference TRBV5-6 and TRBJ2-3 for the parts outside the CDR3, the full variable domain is DAGVTQSPTHLIKTRGQQVTLRCSPKSGHDTVSWYQQALGQGPQFIFQYYEEEERQRGNFPDRFSGHQFPNYSSELNVNALLLGDSALYLCASSPTGTGIGTDTQYFGPGTRLTVL.

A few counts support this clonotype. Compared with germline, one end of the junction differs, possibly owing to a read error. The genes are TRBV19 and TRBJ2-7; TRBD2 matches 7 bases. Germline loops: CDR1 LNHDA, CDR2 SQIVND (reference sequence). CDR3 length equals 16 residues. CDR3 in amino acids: CASSRKLATPVYGQYF. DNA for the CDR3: TGTGCCAGTAGTAGGAAACTAGCGACACCAGTCTACGGGCAGTACTTC.

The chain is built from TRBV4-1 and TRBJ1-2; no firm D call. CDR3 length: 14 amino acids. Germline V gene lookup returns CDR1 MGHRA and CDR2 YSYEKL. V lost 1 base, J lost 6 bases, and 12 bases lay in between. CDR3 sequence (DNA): TGCGCCAGCAGCCAAGGGGGTACGCTACATGGCTACACCTTC. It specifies CASSQGGTLHGYTF.

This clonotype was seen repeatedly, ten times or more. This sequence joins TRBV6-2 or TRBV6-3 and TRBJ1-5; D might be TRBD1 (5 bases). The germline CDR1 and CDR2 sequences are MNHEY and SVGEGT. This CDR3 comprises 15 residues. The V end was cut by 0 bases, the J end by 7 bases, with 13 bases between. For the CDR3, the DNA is TGTGCCAGCAGTTACTCGATATTGGGGGACCAGCCCCAGCATTTT. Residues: CASSYSILGDQPQHF.

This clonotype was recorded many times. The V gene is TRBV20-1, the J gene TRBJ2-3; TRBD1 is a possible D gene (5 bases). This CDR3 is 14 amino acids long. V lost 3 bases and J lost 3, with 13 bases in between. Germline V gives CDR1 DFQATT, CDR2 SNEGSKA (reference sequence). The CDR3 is CSASSGLGTDTQYF. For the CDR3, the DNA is TGCAGTGCTAGTTCAGGGCTCGGGACAGATACGCAGTATTTT.

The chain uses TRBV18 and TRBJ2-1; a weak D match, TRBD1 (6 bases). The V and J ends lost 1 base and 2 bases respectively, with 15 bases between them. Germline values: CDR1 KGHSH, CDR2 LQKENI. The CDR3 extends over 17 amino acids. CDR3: CASSPLSQGSAYNEQFF. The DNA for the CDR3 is TGTGCCAGCTCACCACTCTCTCAGGGGAGCGCCTACAATGAGCAGTTCTTC.

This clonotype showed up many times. CDR3 amino acids: CATSRDGGRGQPQHF. In DNA, the CDR3 is TGTGCCACCAGCAGAGATGGGGGCCGAGGCCAACCCCAGCATTTT. This sequence joins TRBV15 and TRBJ1-5; D is possibly TRBD1 (6 bases). The CDR3 covers 15 residues. The ends were cut back, 0 bases at V and 10 bases at J, with 16 bases in the middle. Germline V gene lookup returns CDR1 LNHNV and CDR2 YYDKDF (reference sequence).

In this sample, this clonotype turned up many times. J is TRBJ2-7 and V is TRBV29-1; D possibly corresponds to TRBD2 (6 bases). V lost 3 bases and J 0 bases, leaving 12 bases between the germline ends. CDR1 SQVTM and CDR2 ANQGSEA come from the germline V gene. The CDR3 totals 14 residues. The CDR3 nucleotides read TGCAGCGTTGATCCGGACGGGAGCTCCTACGAGCAGTACTTC. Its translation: CSVDPDGSSYEQYF.

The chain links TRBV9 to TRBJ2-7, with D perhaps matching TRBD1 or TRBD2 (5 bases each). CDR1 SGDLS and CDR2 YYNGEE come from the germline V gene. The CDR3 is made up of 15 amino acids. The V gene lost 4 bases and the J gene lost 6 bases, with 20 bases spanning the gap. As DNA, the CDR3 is TGTGCCAGCAGCCCCTTGGGGGTAAAGGGTGGCGAGCAGTACTTC. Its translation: CASSPLGVKGGEQYF.

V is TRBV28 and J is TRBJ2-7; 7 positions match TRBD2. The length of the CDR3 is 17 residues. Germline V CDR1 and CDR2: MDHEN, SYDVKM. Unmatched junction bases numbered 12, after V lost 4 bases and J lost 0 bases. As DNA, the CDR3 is TGTGCCAGCAGTTCATCTATAGCGGGCGCCAGCTCCTACGAGCAGTACTTC. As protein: CASSSSIAGASSYEQYF.

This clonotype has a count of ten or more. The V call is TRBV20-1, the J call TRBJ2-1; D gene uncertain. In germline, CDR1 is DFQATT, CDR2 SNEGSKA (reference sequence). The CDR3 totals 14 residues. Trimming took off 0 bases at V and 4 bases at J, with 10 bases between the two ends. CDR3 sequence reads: CSAREWATYNEQFF. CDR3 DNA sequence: TGCAGTGCTAGAGAGTGGGCCACATACAATGAGCAGTTCTTC.

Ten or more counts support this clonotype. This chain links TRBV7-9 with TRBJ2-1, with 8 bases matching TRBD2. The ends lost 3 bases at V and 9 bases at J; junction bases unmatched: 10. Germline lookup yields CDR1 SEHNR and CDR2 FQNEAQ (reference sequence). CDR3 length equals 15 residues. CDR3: CASSFGVSGGAEQFF. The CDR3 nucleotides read TGTGCCAGCAGCTTTGGTGTCAGCGGGGGCGCTGAGCAGTTCTTC.

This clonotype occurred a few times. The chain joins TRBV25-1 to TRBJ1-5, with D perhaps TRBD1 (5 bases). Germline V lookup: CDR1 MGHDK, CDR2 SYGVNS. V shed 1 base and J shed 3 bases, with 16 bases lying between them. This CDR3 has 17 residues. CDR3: CASSEWDRSKDNQPQHF. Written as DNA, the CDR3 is TGTGCCAGCAGTGAATGGGACCGAAGCAAGGACAATCAGCCCCAGCATTTT.

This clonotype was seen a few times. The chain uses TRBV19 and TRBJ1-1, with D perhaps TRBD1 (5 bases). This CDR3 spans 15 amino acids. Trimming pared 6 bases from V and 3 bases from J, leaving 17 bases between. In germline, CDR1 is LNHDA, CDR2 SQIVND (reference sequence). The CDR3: CASRDWGGEYTEAFF. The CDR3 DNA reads TGTGCCAGTAGAGATTGGGGGGGGGAGTACACTGAAGCTTTCTTT.